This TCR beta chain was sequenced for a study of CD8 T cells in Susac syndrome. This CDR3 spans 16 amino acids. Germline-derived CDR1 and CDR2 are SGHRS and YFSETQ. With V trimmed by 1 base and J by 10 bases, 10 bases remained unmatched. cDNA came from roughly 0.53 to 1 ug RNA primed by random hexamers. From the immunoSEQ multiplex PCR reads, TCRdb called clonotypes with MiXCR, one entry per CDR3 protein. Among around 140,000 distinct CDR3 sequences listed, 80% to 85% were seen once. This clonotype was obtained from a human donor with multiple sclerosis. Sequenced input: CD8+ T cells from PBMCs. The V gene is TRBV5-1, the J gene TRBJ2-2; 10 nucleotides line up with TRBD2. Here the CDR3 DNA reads TGCGCCAGCAGCTTGTATGGGCTAGCGGGGGCCGAGGAGCTGTTTTTT. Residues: CASSLYGLAGAEELFF.